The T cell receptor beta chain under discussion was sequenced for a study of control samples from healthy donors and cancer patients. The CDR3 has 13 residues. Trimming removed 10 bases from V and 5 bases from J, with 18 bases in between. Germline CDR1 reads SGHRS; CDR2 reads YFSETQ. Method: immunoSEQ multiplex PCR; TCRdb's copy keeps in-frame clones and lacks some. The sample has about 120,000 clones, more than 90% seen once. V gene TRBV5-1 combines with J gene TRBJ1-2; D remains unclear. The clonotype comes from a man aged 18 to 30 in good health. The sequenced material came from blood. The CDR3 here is CARPPIDTYGYTF. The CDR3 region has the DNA TGCGCCCGACCCCCGATAGACACTTATGGCTACACCTTC.